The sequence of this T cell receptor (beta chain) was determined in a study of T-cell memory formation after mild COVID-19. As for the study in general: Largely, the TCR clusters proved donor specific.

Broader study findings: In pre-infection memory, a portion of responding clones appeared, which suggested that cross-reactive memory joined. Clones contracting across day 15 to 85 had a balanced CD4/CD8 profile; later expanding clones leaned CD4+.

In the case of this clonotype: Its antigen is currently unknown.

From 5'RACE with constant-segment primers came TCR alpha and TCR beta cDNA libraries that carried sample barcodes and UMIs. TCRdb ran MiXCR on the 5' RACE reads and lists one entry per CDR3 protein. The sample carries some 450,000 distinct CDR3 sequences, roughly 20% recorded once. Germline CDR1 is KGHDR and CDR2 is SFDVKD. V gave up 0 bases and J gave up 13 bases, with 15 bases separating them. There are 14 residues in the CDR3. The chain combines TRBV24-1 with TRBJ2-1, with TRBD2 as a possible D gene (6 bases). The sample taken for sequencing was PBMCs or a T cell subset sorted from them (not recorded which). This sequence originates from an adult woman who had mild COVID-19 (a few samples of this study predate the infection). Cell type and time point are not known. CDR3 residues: CATSDLGAGPFQFF. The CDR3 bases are TGTGCCACCAGTGATTTGGGGGCGGGACCGTTCCAGTTCTTC.